A selection of T cell receptor beta chains follows, all from one sample in a study of CD8 T cells in Susac syndrome. MiXCR was run by TCRdb on the immunoSEQ multiplex PCR reads, yielding one entry per CDR3 protein. The sample lists hundreds of thousands of distinct CDR3 sequences, 70% to 90% occurring once. Material for sequencing was CD8+ T cells from PBMCs. Receptor source: a human donor with multiple sclerosis. The CDR3 runs from the conserved cysteine through the conserved F or W.

>TRBV19|TRBJ2-2
CASSMGTRGSGELFF
>TRBV6-1|TRBJ2-7
CASSARDRVYEQYF
>TRBV7-9|TRBJ1-4
CASSTPGGTNEKLFF
>TRBV20-1|TRBJ2-4
CSARDVSRDTWGYF
>TRBV28|TRBJ2-7
CASDPGETYEQYF
>TRBV7-8|TRBJ1-6
CASSLYNKAARGPLHF
>TRBV5-1|TRBJ2-7
CASSLEPRPSYEQYF
>TRBV5-8|TRBJ2-3
CASSLGHVGYTQYF
>TRBV4-3|TRBJ2-1
CASSQVRNEQFF
>TRBV5-4|TRBJ2-2
CASSFSDRATGELFF
>TRBV20-1|TRBJ1-3
CSAPSGQHSSGNTIYF